This TCR beta chain was sequenced for a study of human CD8 memory T cell subsets. TCR beta libraries were made by UMI-labeled 5' RACE. For each CDR3 protein, TCRdb gives one entry from its re-call of the 5' RACE reads, without DNA. The sample holds thousands of distinct CDR3 sequences. TPEX cells were CCR7+ PD-1+ TIGIT+ early memory CD8+ T cells with exhausted-like traits. The starting material, duplicate vials of around 150,000 sorted CD8+ T cells per subset, provided the RNA. Germline CDR1 is SGHRS and CDR2 is YFSETQ. The CDR3 totals 16 residues. A remark on this clonotype: Its antigen is as yet unknown.

Study results and limitations: Minimally overlapping with each other were the repertoires of precursor exhausted and stem-like memory T cells. Estimates that used Chao1 suggested higher diversity in stem-like memory T cells than in precursor exhausted T cells.

The chain couples TRBV5-1 to TRBJ2-2; there is no DNA to check the TCRdb D call of TRBD1. This TCR came from a human donor in good health. The sample taken for sequencing was CD8+ T cells from PBMCs. The CDR3 region is CASSDSRVSRPGELFF.